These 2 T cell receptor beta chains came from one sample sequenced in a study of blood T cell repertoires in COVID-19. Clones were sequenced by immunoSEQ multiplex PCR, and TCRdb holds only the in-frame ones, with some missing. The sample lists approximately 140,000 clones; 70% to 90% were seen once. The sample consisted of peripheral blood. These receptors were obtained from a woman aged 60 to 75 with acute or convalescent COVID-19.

The CDR3 region is CASSPVQGSTGELFF. The CDR3 DNA sequence: TGTGCCAGCTCACCAGTACAGGGAAGTACCGGGGAGCTGTTTTTT. V gene TRBV18 combines with J gene TRBJ2-2; TRBD1 might be the D (6 bases). Per germline, CDR1 KGHSH and CDR2 LQKENI. Trimming shortened V by 2 bases and J by 5 bases, and 12 bases separated the two germline ends. The CDR3 runs 15 residues.

The DNA of the CDR3 is TGTGCCAGCAGCTTGAGACTGCCCTATTCACCCCTCCACTTT. It is translated as CASSLRLPYSPLHF. The chain couples TRBV5-6 to TRBJ1-6; D is undetermined. Looked up from germline, CDR1 is SGHDT and CDR2 is YYEEEE. The CDR3 totals 14 residues. Trimming stripped 1 base from V and 8 bases from J, with 10 bases between.